The rows below give T cell receptor beta chains drawn from one sample of a study of blood T cell repertoires in COVID-19. Generated by immunoSEQ multiplex PCR, the TCRdb table keeps only in-frame clones and is missing some. Seen here are 62,000 or so clones, over 80% observed once, and the top ten hold roughly 2.3%. Sequencing was done on a sample of peripheral blood. The receptors originated from a human donor in a cohort sampled during active COVID-19. Each CDR3 is given with its conserved first and last residue. The D gene is left open where the match is weak. Size is stated for part of the rows, as once, few or many counts, or as a class when the clone is expanded.

>TRBV5-6|.|TRBJ2-2|.
TGTGCCAGTAAACGTTACGGGACTTCGAACACCGGGGAGCTGTTTTTT
CASKRYGTSNTGELFF
>TRBV7-9|.|TRBJ2-3|TRBD2
TGTGCCAGCAGACAGAAAGCGGGGGGTCTCACAGATACGCAGTATTTT
CASRQKAGGLTDTQYF
>TRBV7-3|.|TRBJ2-4|.
TGTGCCAGCAGCTTAATTGTCCGTTGGGCCTGGAAAGACAAGGCCCCAGCCAAAAACATTCAGTACTTC
CASSLIVRWAWKDKAPAKNIQYF
>TRBV10-3|.|TRBJ2-2|.
TGTGCCATCAGTGAGTCGGGGGGATCCACCGGGGAGCTGTTTTTT
CAISESGGSTGELFF
>TRBV5-1|.|TRBJ2-5|.
TGCGCCAGCGGCACCGAAGAGACCCAGTACTTC
CASGTEETQYF
>TRBV5-1|.|TRBJ2-4|.
TGCGCCAGCAGCTCTAGCGTAGCCGGAAACATTCAGTACTTC
CASSSSVAGNIQYF
>TRBV7-3|.|TRBJ2-7|TRBD2
TGTGCCAGCAGCTTAAGGACTAGCAAAAGCCACGAGCAGTACTTC
CASSLRTSKSHEQYF
>TRBV7-2|once|TRBJ1-5|TRBD1
TGTGCCAGCAGCTTAGGGGGCAGGGGGCTTGGCCAGCCCCAGCATTTT
CASSLGGRGLGQPQHF
>TRBV5-1|.|TRBJ2-3|TRBD2
TGCGCCAGCTCGGGACTAGCGGGGGGGCGAATAACAGATACGCAGTATTTT
CASSGLAGGRITDTQYF
>TRBV5-4|.|TRBJ2-1|.
TGTGCCAGCAGCAAAGGCGGGACCGGTTACAATGAGCAGTTCTTC
CASSKGGTGYNEQFF
>TRBV4-2|few|TRBJ1-2|TRBD1
TGTGCCAGCAGCCAGCACACAACGGGACAGGGGTTGGGTGGCTACACCTTC
CASSQHTTGQGLGGYTF
>TRBV5-6|.|TRBJ1-2|.
TGTGCCAGCAGCACGCAGGGATTCTATGGCTACACCTTC
CASSTQGFYGYTF
>TRBV6-5|.|TRBJ2-3|.
TGTGCCAGCAGTTACTCGAATGCGGCAGATACGCAGTATTTT
CASSYSNAADTQYF
>TRBV7-2|once|TRBJ1-2|.
TGTGCCAGCAGCTTAGGCTCTAGCTATGGCTACACCTTC
CASSLGSSYGYTF
>TRBV6-1|.|TRBJ2-3|TRBD1
TGTGCCAGCAGTGGGGGGGACAGGGGTACAGCAGATACGCAGTATTTT
CASSGGDRGTADTQYF
>TRBV7-3|few|TRBJ2-2|.
TGTGCCAGCAGCCCACAGGGTACGAACACCGGGGAGCTGTTTTTT
CASSPQGTNTGELFF
>TRBV2|.|TRBJ2-3|.
TGTGCCAGCAGCGGAAGGGAGGACACAGATACGCAGTATTTT
CASSGREDTDTQYF
>TRBV18|.|TRBJ1-1|TRBD1
TGTGCCAGCTCACCCGGGACAGCGAACACTGAAGCTTTCTTT
CASSPGTANTEAFF
>TRBV25-1|.|TRBJ2-1|TRBD2
TGTGCCAGCAGTGGGCTAGCGGATTCCTACAATGAGCAGTTCTTC
CASSGLADSYNEQFF
>TRBV5-6|.|TRBJ1-2|.
TGTGCCAGCAGCTCGTTCTCCTATGGCTACACCTTC
CASSSFSYGYTF
>TRBV5-4|once|TRBJ2-7|TRBD1
TGTGCCAGCAGCTTCCGGGACAGGGGAGGCGAGCAGTACTTC
CASSFRDRGGEQYF
>TRBV29-1|.|TRBJ1-5|TRBD1
TGCAGCGCCGTCACTCAGGGGGTCGGAGACAATCAGCCCCAGCATTTT
CSAVTQGVGDNQPQHF